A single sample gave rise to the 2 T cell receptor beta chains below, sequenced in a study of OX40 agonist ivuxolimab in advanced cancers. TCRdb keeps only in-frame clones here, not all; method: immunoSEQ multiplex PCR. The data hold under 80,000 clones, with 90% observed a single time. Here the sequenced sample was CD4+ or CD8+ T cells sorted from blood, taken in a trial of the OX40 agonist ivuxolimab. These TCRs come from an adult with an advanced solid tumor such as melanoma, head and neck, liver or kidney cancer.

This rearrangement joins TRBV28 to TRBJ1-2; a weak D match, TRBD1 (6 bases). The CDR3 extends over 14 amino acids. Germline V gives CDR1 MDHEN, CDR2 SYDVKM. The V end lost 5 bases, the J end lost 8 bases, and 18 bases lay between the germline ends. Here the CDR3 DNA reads TGTGCCAGCAGTACTGGACCCGAAGGGGGAGGCTACACCTTC. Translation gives CASSTGPEGGGYTF.

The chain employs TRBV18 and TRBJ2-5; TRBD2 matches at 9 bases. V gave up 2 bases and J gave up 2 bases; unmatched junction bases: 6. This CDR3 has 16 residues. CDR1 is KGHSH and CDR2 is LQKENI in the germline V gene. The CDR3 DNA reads TGTGCCAGCTCACCAGGTAGCGGGGGCCTTCAAGAGACCCAGTACTTC. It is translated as CASSPGSGGLQETQYF.